This T cell receptor (beta chain) is from a study of T and B cells in COVID-19 patients. Study details: COVID-19 patients gave peripheral blood either during active infection or after recovery. Most recovered patients had mild to moderate COVID-19 treated as outpatients.

This clonotype was observed a few times. Its antigen is not identified. Overall study results and limits: Active COVID-19 showed highly clonal TRB repertoires; recovery showed diversity and richness above healthy donors.

Looked up from germline, CDR1 is SQVTM and CDR2 is ANQGSEA. This CDR3 region has 14 residues. TRB was amplified from about 260-540 ng of blood genomic DNA. BIOMED2 TRB-A/B primer pools were used in multiplex TRB PCR. TCRdb fed the multiplex PCR reads into MiXCR, producing one record per CDR3 protein. The table records under 5,500 distinct CDR3 sequences, 33% of them present only once. The sequence came from a human donor who had recovered from COVID-19. The chain employs TRBV29-1 and TRBJ1-1, with 7 nucleotides matching TRBD1. Material for sequencing was blood. The CDR3 DNA reads TGCAGGTCCACCGGAGGGACAGATAACACTGAAGCTTTCTTT. It is translated as CRSTGGTDNTEAFF.